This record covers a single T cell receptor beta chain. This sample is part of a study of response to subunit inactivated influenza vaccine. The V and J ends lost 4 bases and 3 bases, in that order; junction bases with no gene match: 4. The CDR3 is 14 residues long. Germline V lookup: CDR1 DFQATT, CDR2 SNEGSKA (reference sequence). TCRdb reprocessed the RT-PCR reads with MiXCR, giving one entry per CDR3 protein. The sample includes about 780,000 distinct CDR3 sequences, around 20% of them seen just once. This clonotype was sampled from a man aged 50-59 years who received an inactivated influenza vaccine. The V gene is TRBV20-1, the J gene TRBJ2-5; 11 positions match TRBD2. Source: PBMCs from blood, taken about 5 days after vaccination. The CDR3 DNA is TGCAGTGCTAATCCGGGACTAGCGGAAGAGACCCAGTACTTC. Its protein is CSANPGLAEETQYF.